A selection of T cell receptor beta chains follows, all from one sample in a study of Ad26.COV2.S vaccination and SARS-CoV-2 variants. TCRdb keeps only in-frame clones here, not all; method: immunoSEQ multiplex PCR. Of about 350,000 clones in the sample, 70% to 90% were seen once. Specimen: peripheral blood, collected in a trial of Ad26.COV2.S vaccine versus placebo. All receptors derive from a person aged 18-60 years who received the Ad26.COV2.S COVID-19 vaccine or a placebo. Both conserved end residues are part of each CDR3. A D gene is named only where the DNA matches it firmly. Some rows have no size entry. The others give once, few or many, or a class for an expanded clone.

>NA|TRBV6-2/TRBV6-3|TRBJ1-1|NA
CASSYRRHLNTEAFF
TGTGCCAGCAGTTACCGCCGACACTTGAACACTGAAGCTTTCTTT
>few|TRBV7-9|TRBJ1-1|NA
CASSPAFANTEAFF
TGTGCCAGCAGCCCGGCGTTTGCGAACACTGAAGCTTTCTTT
>NA|TRBV4-1|TRBJ2-1|TRBD2
CASSSRAGGTYNEQFF
TGCGCCAGCAGCTCTAGAGCGGGGGGCACCTACAATGAGCAGTTCTTC
>NA|TRBV6-2/TRBV6-3|TRBJ2-1|NA
CASSSDSYNEQFF
TGTGCCAGCAGTTCCGACTCGTACAATGAGCAGTTCTTC
>NA|TRBV18|TRBJ2-1|NA
CASSSRDLSYNEQFF
TGTGCCAGCTCATCTCGGGACCTATCCTACAATGAGCAGTTCTTC
>NA|TRBV19|TRBJ1-5|TRBD1
CATEDRGGQPQHF
TGTGCCACCGAGGACAGGGGAGGCCAGCCCCAGCATTTT
>NA|TRBV19|TRBJ2-5|TRBD2
CASSPGGASGLKTQYF
TGTGCCAGTAGCCCAGGCGGTGCTAGCGGGCTAAAGACCCAGTACTTC
>NA|TRBV7-2|TRBJ1-2|TRBD1
CASSLAGTGAIVNYGYTF
TGTGCCAGCAGCTTAGCAGGGACAGGGGCGATCGTTAACTATGGCTACACCTTC
>NA|TRBV29-1|TRBJ2-7|NA
CSGATGTLSSYEQYF
TGCAGCGGCGCTACCGGGACATTGAGCTCCTACGAGCAGTACTTC
>once|TRBV24-1|TRBJ2-1|NA
CATSDSYQYKQFF
TGTGCCACCAGTGATTCGTACCAATACAAGCAGTTCTTC
>once|TRBV14|TRBJ1-3|NA
CASSLGAGQSTARASGNTIYF
TGTGCCAGCAGCCTTGGAGCGGGACAAAGTACCGCTAGGGCGTCTGGAAACACCATATATTTT
>NA|TRBV2|TRBJ1-2|NA
CASSQDGYGYTF
TGTGCCAGCAGTCAGGACGGTTATGGCTACACCTTC
>NA|TRBV10-3|TRBJ1-4|NA
CAISRGRGDEKLFF
TGTGCCATCAGTCGCGGCAGGGGAGATGAAAAACTGTTTTTT
>NA|TRBV27|TRBJ2-1|NA
CASGRGGTFEQFF
TGTGCCAGCGGTAGAGGGGGAACTTTCGAGCAGTTCTTC
>NA|TRBV19|TRBJ1-1|NA
CASSTGRTNTEAFF
TGTGCCAGTAGTACCGGACGGACTAACACTGAAGCTTTCTTT
>NA|TRBV5-8|TRBJ2-7|TRBD1
CASLPGQGAYEQYF
TGTGCCAGCCTCCCGGGACAGGGGGCCTACGAGCAGTACTTC
>NA|TRBV28|TRBJ2-5|NA
CASSPSGTYIGAQYF
TGTGCCAGCAGTCCTTCCGGGACTTACATTGGGGCCCAGTACTTC
>NA|TRBV19|TRBJ2-1|NA
CASSTHIGPTYNEQFF
TGTGCCAGTAGTACCCACATTGGGCCGACCTACAATGAGCAGTTCTTC
>few|TRBV28|TRBJ1-5|NA
CASSLTMIGPQHF
TGTGCCAGCAGTTTGACGATGATAGGGCCCCAGCATTTT
>NA|TRBV10-3|TRBJ2-7|TRBD2
CAISGSSGRIEQYF
TGTGCCATCAGTGGGTCTAGCGGGAGGATTGAGCAGTACTTC
>NA|TRBV4-2|TRBJ2-5|NA
CASSQARETQYF
TGTGCCAGCAGCCAAGCGCGGGAGACCCAGTACTTC
>NA|TRBV11-2|TRBJ1-6|NA
CASSLEGGANSPLHF
TGTGCCAGCAGCTTAGAGGGGGGCGCTAATTCACCCCTCCACTTT
>NA|TRBV5-1|TRBJ2-7|TRBD1
CASSQDRGLGYEQYF
TGCGCCAGCAGCCAGGACAGGGGGCTAGGCTACGAGCAGTACTTC
>NA|TRBV18|TRBJ1-3|NA
CASSPQEGSGNTIYF
TGTGCCAGCTCACCACAGGAGGGCTCTGGAAACACCATATATTTT
>NA|TRBV7-9|TRBJ1-1|TRBD1
CASSSGTGGTEAFF
TGTGCCAGCAGCTCTGGGACAGGGGGCACTGAAGCTTTCTTT
>NA|TRBV11-3|TRBJ2-1|NA
CASSFRSKGSYNEQFF
TGTGCCAGCAGCTTTAGATCGAAAGGATCATACAATGAGCAGTTCTTC
>NA|TRBV9|TRBJ2-1|TRBD2
CASSVSGIYNEQFF
TGTGCCAGCAGCGTTAGCGGGATCTACAATGAGCAGTTCTTC